The source of this TCR beta chain is a study of early T cells in non-severe SARS-CoV-2 infection. As part of library construction, unique molecular identifiers were attached to individual cDNA molecules. TCRdb reanalysed the 5' RACE reads using MiXCR and keeps one entry per CDR3 protein. The sample has under 45,000 distinct CDR3 sequences; about a tenth are singletons. The CDR3 totals 15 residues. J lost 5 bases, V lost 6 bases, and 8 bases had no gene match. CDR1 MNHEY and CDR2 SVGAGI come from the germline V gene. Sequencing used whole blood. The receptor's source is an adult who was a healthcare worker with PCR-confirmed SARS-CoV-2 infection or an uninfected control (not recorded which). This sequence joins TRBV6-5 and TRBJ1-4, with 8 bases matching TRBD1. The CDR3 DNA reads as TGTGCCAGCAGCCCGAACAGGGGGGACAATGAAAAACTGTTTTTT. Translated: CASSPNRGDNEKLFF.